The TCR beta chain under discussion was sequenced for a study of OX40 agonist ivuxolimab in advanced cancers. Notes on this clone: The antigen is undetermined.

Whole-study findings and limits: Relative to CD4+, CD8+ T cells held more expanded clones on average.

This CDR3 spans 15 amino acids. V was pared by 10 bases and J by 8 bases, with 15 bases of the junction left unmatched. Germline-derived CDR1 and CDR2 are MDHEN and SYDVKM. Sequencing was performed with immunoSEQ multiplex PCR; in TCRdb, only in-frame clones are kept and a portion is missing. The repertoire includes approximately 30,000 clones, more than 70% of them detected once, and around a fifth sits in the top ten. The material was CD4+ or CD8+ T cells sorted from blood, obtained in a trial of the OX40 agonist ivuxolimab. The rearrangement uses TRBV28 and TRBJ2-3, with 10 bases lining up with TRBD1. This TCR came from an adult with an advanced solid tumor such as melanoma, head and neck, liver or kidney cancer. CDR3 region: CATSPRTGGAGTQYF. The CDR3 coding sequence is TGTGCCACCTCCCCCCGGACAGGGGGAGCGGGTACGCAGTATTTT.